This entry concerns a single TCR beta chain. This entry is derived from a study of blood T cell repertoires in COVID-19. On the study more broadly: Italy, Spain and the United States were the sources of the convalescent and acute COVID-19 samples. T cells, B-cell-depleted T cells, or PBMCs provided the cDNA or gDNA that served as material.

V dropped 5 bases and J dropped 0; count of bases not matched to a gene: 6. CDR1 is MDHEN, CDR2 SYDVKM, per germline. The CDR3 is 15 residues long. Original methodology: Amplification of reference gene primers was used by the study to estimate nucleated cell counts. The protocol was immunoSEQ multiplex PCR, while the TCRdb copy is restricted to in-frame clones and leaves out a portion. V, J and clone size reflect that table, while D and trimming were determined from the DNA. The table records 310,000 or so clones, about 82% of them present only once. Input material: peripheral blood. The origin of this receptor is a woman aged 45-65 years with acute or convalescent COVID-19. The chain combines TRBV28 with TRBJ2-7; 8 bases line up with TRBD2. The CDR3 coding sequence is TGTGCCAGCAGTATTCACGGGAGGGTCTCCTACGAGCAGTACTTC. As protein: CASSIHGRVSYEQYF.